Listed below are T cell receptor beta chains from one sample, sequenced in a study of T cells in Graves' hyperthyroidism and ophthalmopathy. TCRdb reprocessed the multiplex PCR reads via MiXCR and lists one record per CDR3 protein. The repertoire holds under 400,000 distinct CDR3 sequences, with about 15% as singletons. The specimen sequenced was blood. Every receptor here comes from a woman aged 60-75 years with Graves' hyperthyroidism. Both conserved end residues are part of each CDR3. The D gene is left open where the match is weak. Clone size is not always given. Where it is, it says once, few, many or a class for expanded clones.

>many|TRBJ2-7|TRBV30|11|NA
TGTGCCTGGAATCAGGGGGGCGAGCAGTACTTC
CAWNQGGEQYF
>NA|TRBJ1-4|TRBV6-1|14|NA
TGTGCCAGCGGAACAGGACGGAATAATGAAAAACTGTTTTTT
CASGTGRNNEKLFF
>many|TRBJ2-1|TRBV19|18|TRBD2
TGTGCCAGTAGTAGACCGGGACTAGCGGGACGAGGGTGGAATGAGCAGTTCTTC
CASSRPGLAGRGWNEQFF
>few|TRBJ2-1|TRBV9|15|NA
TGTGCCAGCAGCGTAGATACGTCATTCTACAATGAGCAGTTCTTC
CASSVDTSFYNEQFF
>NA|TRBJ2-1|TRBV14|19|TRBD2
TGTGCCAGCAGCAGACGCATCAGTCAGCGGGAGGACCTTTACAATGAGCAGTTCTTC
CASSRRISQREDLYNEQFF
>many|TRBJ2-5|TRBV20-1|19|TRBD2
TGCAGTGCTCTAGGCTCGACGGGAACGATAGCGGGATCACAAGAGACCCAGTACTTC
CSALGSTGTIAGSQETQYF
>many|TRBJ2-4|TRBV30|14|NA
TGTGCCTGGAGTTTGGGGCTAGCCAAAAACATTCAGTACTTC
CAWSLGLAKNIQYF
>many|TRBJ1-5|TRBV19|15|NA
TGTGCCAGTAGTATAGGACAGGTACTTTACCAGCCCCAGCATTTT
CASSIGQVLYQPQHF
>few|TRBJ1-5|TRBV24-1|12|NA
TGTGCCACCAGTGGATACCTGGGGCCCCAGCATTTT
CATSGYLGPQHF
>many|TRBJ1-3|TRBV29-1|14|NA
TGCAGCGTTGAAGAGGCAAATTCTGGAAACACCATATATTTT
CSVEEANSGNTIYF
>many|TRBJ2-1|TRBV30|13|NA
TGTGCCTGGAGTTCTGGTGAGGGGAATGAGCAGTTCTTC
CAWSSGEGNEQFF
>many|TRBJ1-1|TRBV10-3|12|NA
TGTGCCATCAAACAGGGCTGGACTGAAGCTTTCTTT
CAIKQGWTEAFF
>NA|TRBJ2-1|TRBV5-1|17|TRBD2
TGCGCCAGCAGCCTTTCAGCCCTGACTAGCGGCTACAATGAGCAGTTCTTC
CASSLSALTSGYNEQFF
>NA|TRBJ2-3|TRBV6-2/TRBV6-3|15|TRBD2
TGTGCCAGCAGTTATGGGGGGGAGGGCCGGGATACGCAGTATTTT
CASSYGGEGRDTQYF
>many|TRBJ2-5|TRBV15|15|TRBD2
TGTGCCACCAGCTTTAGCGGGAGGGAGGCGGAGACCCAGTACTTC
CATSFSGREAETQYF
>few|TRBJ2-1|TRBV20-1|17|TRBD2
TGCAGTGCTGGCACTAGCGGGAGCCCTCTCTTCTACAATGAGCAGTTCTTC
CSAGTSGSPLFYNEQFF
>NA|TRBJ2-3|TRBV14|14|NA
TGTGCCAGCAGCCAACGGGGATCGCGGGATACGCAGTATTTT
CASSQRGSRDTQYF
>NA|TRBJ2-1|TRBV19|17|NA
TGTGCCAGTAGTATAGGGCCCAGGGGGGGGTCCTACAATGAGCAGTTCTTC
CASSIGPRGGSYNEQFF
>NA|TRBJ2-7|TRBV9|10|NA
TGTGCCAGCAGCGTCTGGGAGCAGTACTTC
CASSVWEQYF
>many|TRBJ1-2|TRBV12-3/TRBV12-4|18|TRBD1
TGTGCCAGCAGTTTATTAGTAGTGTGGGACAGGGGCTTTGGCGGCTACACCTTC
CASSLLVVWDRGFGGYTF
>NA|TRBJ2-7|TRBV14|11|TRBD2
TGTGCCAGCGGCCACGGGACTAGCGCAGACTTC
CASGHGTSADF
>many|TRBJ2-1|TRBV28|14|TRBD1
TGTGCCAGCAGTCGACAGGGGGCAGGGCCTGAGCAGTTCTTC
CASSRQGAGPEQFF
>many|TRBJ2-1|TRBV20-1|15|TRBD2
TGCAGTGCTAGTCCCAGCGGGAGGCCCTACAATGAGCAGTTCTTC
CSASPSGRPYNEQFF
>few|TRBJ2-5|TRBV19|14|NA
TGTGCCAGTAGTATGGGGCAAAAATATGAGACCCAGTACTTC
CASSMGQKYETQYF
>few|TRBJ2-1|TRBV7-3|16|TRBD2
TGTGCCAGCAGCTTAAATAGCGGGAGTAGCTACAATGAGCAGTTCTTC
CASSLNSGSSYNEQFF
>many|TRBJ1-1|TRBV11-1|14|TRBD1
TGTGCCAGCAGCTCCTGGACAGGCGACACTGAAGCTTTCTTT
CASSSWTGDTEAFF
>many|TRBJ2-1|TRBV27|13|NA
TGTGCCAGCAGTTTTGCCAGGTACAATGAGCAGTTCTTC
CASSFARYNEQFF
>many|TRBJ1-2|TRBV19|15|NA
TGTGCCAGTAGTATCTATGTAGAAACCAACTATGGCTACACCTTC
CASSIYVETNYGYTF